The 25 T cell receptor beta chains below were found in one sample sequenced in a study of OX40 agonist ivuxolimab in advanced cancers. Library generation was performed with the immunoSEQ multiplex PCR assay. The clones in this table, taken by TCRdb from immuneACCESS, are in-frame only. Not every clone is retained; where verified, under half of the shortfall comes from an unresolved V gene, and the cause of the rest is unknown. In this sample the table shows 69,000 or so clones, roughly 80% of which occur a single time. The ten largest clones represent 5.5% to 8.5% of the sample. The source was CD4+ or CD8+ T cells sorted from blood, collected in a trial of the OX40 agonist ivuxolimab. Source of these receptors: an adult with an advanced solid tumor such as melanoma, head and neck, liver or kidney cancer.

The CDR3 loop is CASSFGVGETQYF. The CDR3, as DNA: TGCGCCAGCTCGTTCGGGGTTGGAGAGACCCAGTACTTC. This sequence joins TRBV5-1 and TRBJ2-5, with TRBD2 as a possible D gene (5 bases). The CDR3 loop spans 13 amino acids. CDR1 and CDR2 from the germline V gene are SGHRS and YFSETQ. The V end was cut by 7 bases, the J end by 4 bases, with 14 bases between.

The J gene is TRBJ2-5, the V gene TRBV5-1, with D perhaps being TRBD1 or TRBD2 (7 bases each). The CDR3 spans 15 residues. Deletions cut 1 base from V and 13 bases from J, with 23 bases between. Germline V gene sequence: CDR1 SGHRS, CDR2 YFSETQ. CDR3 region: CASSLSGTDRLRGYF. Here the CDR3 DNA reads TGCGCCAGCAGCTTGAGCGGGACAGACAGATTACGAGGGTACTTC. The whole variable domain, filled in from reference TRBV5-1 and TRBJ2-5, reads KAGVTQTPRYLIKTRGQQVTLSCSPISGHRSVSWYQQTPGQGLQFLFEYFSETQRNKGNFPGRFSGRQFSNSRSEMNVSTLELGDSALYLCASSLSGTDRLRGYFGPGTRLLVL.

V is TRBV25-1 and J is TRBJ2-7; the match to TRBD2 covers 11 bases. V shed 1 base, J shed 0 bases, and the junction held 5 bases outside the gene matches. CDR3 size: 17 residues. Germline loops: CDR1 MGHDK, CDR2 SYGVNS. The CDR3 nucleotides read TGTGCCAGCAGTGAATCAGGACTAGCGGGCCGCTCCTACGAGCAGTACTTC. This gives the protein CASSESGLAGRSYEQYF.

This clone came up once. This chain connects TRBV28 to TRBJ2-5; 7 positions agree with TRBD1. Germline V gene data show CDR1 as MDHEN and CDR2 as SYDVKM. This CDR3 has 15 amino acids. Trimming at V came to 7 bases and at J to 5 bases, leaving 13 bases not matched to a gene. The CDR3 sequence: CASKGASSPWETQYF. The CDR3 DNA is TGTGCCAGCAAGGGGGCATCATCCCCCTGGGAGACCCAGTACTTC.

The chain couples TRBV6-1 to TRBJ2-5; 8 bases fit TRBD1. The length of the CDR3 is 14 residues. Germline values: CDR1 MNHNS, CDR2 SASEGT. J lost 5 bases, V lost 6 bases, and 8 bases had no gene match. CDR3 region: CASSPGYRGETQYF. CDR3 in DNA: TGTGCCAGCAGCCCCGGGTACAGGGGGGAGACCCAGTACTTC.

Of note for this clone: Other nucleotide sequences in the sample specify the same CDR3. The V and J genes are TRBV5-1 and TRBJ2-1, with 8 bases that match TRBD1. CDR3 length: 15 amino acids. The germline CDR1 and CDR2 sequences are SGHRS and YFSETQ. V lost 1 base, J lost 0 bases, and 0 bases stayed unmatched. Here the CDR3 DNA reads TGCGCCAGCAGCTTGACAGGGGGCTCCTACAATGAGCAGTTCTTC. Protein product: CASSLTGGSYNEQFF.

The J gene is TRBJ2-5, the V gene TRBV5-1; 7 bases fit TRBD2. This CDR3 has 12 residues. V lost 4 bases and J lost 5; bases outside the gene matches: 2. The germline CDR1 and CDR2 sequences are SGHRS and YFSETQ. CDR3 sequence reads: CASSVSGETQYF. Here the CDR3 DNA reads TGCGCCAGCAGCGTTAGCGGGGAGACCCAGTACTTC.

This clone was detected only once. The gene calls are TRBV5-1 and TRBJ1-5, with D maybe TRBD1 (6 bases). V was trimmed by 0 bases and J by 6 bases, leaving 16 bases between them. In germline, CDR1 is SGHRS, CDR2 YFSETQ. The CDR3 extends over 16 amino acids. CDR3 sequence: CASSLGTGIQGQPQHF. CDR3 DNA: TGCGCCAGCAGCTTGGGTACAGGGATACAGGGTCAGCCCCAGCATTTT. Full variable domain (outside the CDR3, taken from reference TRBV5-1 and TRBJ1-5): KAGVTQTPRYLIKTRGQQVTLSCSPISGHRSVSWYQQTPGQGLQFLFEYFSETQRNKGNFPGRFSGRQFSNSRSEMNVSTLELGDSALYLCASSLGTGIQGQPQHFGDGTRLSIL.

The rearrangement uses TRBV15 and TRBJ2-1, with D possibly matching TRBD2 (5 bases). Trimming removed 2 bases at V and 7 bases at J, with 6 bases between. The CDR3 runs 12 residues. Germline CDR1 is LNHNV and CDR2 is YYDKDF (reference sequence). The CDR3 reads CATSRRGNEQFF. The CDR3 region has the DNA TGTGCCACCAGCAGACGCGGGAATGAGCAGTTCTTC.

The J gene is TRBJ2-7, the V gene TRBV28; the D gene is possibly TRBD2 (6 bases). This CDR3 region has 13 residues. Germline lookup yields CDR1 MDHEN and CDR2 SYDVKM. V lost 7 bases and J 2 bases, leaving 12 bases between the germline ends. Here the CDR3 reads CASKEGGAYEQYF. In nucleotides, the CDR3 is TGTGCCAGCAAAGAGGGAGGAGCCTACGAGCAGTACTTC.

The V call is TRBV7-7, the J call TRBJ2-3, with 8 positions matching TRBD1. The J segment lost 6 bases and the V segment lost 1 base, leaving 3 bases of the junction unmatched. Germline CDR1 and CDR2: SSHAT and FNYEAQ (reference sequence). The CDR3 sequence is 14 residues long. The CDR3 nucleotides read TGTGCCAGCAGCTTAGGGACAGGGTTGGATACGCAGTATTTT. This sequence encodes CASSLGTGLDTQYF.

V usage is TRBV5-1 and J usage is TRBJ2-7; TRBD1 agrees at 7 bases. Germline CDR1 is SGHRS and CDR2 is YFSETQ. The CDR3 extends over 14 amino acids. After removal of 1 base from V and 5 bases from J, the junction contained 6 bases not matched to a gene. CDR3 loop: CASSLSHRGDEQYV. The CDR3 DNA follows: TGCGCCAGCAGCTTGTCCCACAGGGGTGACGAGCAGTACGTC.

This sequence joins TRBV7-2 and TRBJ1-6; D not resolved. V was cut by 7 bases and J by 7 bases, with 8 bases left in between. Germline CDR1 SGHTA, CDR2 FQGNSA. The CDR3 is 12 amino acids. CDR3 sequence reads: CASMNSNSPLHF. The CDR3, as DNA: TGTGCCAGCATGAACAGCAATTCACCCCTCCACTTT.

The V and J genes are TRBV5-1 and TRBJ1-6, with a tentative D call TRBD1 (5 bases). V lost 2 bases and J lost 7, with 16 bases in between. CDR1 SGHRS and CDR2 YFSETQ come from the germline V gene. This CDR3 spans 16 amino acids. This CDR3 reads CASSLIPGPGNSPLHF. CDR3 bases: TGCGCCAGCAGCTTAATCCCGGGACCGGGAAATTCACCCCTCCACTTT. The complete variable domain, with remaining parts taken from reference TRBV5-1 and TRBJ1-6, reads KAGVTQTPRYLIKTRGQQVTLSCSPISGHRSVSWYQQTPGQGLQFLFEYFSETQRNKGNFPGRFSGRQFSNSRSEMNVSTLELGDSALYLCASSLIPGPGNSPLHFGNGTRLTVT.

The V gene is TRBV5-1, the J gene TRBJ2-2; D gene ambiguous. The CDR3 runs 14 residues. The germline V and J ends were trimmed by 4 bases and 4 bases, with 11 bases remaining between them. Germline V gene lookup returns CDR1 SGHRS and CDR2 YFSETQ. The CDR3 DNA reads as TGCGCCAGCAGCGGGAACCTTGGCACCGGGGAGCTGTTTTTT. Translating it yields CASSGNLGTGELFF. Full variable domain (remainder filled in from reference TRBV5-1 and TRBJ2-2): KAGVTQTPRYLIKTRGQQVTLSCSPISGHRSVSWYQQTPGQGLQFLFEYFSETQRNKGNFPGRFSGRQFSNSRSEMNVSTLELGDSALYLCASSGNLGTGELFFGEGSRLTVL.

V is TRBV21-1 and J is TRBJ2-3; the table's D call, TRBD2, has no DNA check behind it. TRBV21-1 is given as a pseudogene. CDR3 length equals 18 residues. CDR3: CASSLIGTSGESTDTQYF. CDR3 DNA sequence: TGTGCCAGCAGCCTGATCGGGACTAGCGGGGAATCCACAGATACGCAGTATTTT.

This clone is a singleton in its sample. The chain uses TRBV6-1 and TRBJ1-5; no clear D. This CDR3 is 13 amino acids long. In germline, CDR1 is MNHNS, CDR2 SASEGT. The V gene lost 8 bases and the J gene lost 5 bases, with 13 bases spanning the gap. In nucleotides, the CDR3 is TGTGCCAGCCGATCGGAGAGAGATCAGCCCCAGCATTTT. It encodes CASRSERDQPQHF.

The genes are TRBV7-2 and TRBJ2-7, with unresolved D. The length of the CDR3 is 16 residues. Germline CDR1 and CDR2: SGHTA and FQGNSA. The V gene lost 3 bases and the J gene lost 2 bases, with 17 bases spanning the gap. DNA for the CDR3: TGTGCCAGCAGCTTCGGATGGTACCTCAGCCCCTACGAGCAGTACTTC. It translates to CASSFGWYLSPYEQYF.

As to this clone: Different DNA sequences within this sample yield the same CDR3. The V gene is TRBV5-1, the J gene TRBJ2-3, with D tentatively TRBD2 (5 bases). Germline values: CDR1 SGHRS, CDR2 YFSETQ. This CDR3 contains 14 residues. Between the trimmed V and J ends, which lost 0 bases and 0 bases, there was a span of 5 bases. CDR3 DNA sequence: TGCGCCAGCAGCTTGGCGGGGAGCACAGATACGCAGTATTTT. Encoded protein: CASSLAGSTDTQYF. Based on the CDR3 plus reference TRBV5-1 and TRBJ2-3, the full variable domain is KAGVTQTPRYLIKTRGQQVTLSCSPISGHRSVSWYQQTPGQGLQFLFEYFSETQRNKGNFPGRFSGRQFSNSRSEMNVSTLELGDSALYLCASSLAGSTDTQYFGPGTRLTVL.

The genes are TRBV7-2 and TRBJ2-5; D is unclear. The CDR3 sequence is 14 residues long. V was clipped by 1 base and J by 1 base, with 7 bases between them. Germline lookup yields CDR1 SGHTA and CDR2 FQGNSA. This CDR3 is CASSLDRLQETQYF. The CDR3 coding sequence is TGTGCCAGCAGCTTAGACAGACTCCAAGAGACCCAGTACTTC.

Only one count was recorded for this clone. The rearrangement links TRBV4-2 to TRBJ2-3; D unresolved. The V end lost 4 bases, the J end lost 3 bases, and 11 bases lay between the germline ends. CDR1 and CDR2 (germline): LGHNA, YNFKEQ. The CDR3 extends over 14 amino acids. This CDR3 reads CASSLSVGTDTQYF. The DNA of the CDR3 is TGTGCCAGCAGCCTGTCTGTGGGGACAGATACGCAGTATTTT.

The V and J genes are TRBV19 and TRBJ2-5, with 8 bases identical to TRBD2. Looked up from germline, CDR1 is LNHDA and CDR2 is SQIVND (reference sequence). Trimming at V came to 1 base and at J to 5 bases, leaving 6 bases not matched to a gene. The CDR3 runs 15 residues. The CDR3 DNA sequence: TGTGCCAGTAGTATAGGGCTAGCGGGCAGCGAGACCCAGTACTTC. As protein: CASSIGLAGSETQYF.

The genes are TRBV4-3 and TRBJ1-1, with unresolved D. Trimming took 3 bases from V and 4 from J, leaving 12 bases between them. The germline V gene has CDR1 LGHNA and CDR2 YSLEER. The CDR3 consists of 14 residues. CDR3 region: CASSHQVVGTEAFF. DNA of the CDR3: TGCGCCAGCAGCCACCAGGTGGTGGGCACTGAAGCTTTCTTT.

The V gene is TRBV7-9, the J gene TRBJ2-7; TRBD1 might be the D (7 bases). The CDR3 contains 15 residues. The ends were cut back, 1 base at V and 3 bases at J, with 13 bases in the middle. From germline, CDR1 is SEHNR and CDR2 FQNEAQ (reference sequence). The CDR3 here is CASSLGRQGGYEQYF. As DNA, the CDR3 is TGTGCCAGCAGCTTAGGGCGTCAGGGGGGCTACGAGCAGTACTTC.

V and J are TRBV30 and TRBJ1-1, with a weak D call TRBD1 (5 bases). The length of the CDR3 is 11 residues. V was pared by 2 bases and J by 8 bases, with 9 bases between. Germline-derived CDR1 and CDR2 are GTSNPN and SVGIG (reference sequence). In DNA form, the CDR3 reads TGTGCCTGGAGTCGATACAGGGAAGCTTTCTTT. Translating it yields CAWSRYREAFF.